Below, one T cell receptor (beta chain) is given with its context. This clone's antigen is unknown. There are no base qualities to consult, and no much larger clone falls within one base. Read against the paper, the sample's time point label means: newly diagnosed GD, antithyroid drugs for less than 3 months. For both TCR sequencing and RNA sequencing, RNA was extracted from PBMCs using TRIzol. The diagnosis of Graves' disease followed American Thyroid Association guidelines. Patients for the study were recruited at an endocrinology department in Xi'an, China. From each patient, nine milliliters of peripheral blood was collected into an EDTA anticoagulant tube. Ficoll Paque Plus density gradient separation was used to isolate PBMCs, and no additional T cell sorting was done. An Agilent 2100 Bioanalyzer and agarose gel were used to check RNA quality, while a NanoDrop 2000 measured RNA concentration.

This entry is derived from a study of regulatory T cells in long-lasting Graves disease (TCRdb year 2021). Broadly, across the study: Patients with newly diagnosed Graves' disease had been on antithyroid drugs for under 3 months. Persistent Graves' disease patients were compared with newly diagnosed Graves' disease patients by peripheral blood TCR sequencing and RNA sequencing. The study was registered as a clinical trial and conducted in China. TCR sequencing covered roughly 13 persistent and some 20 newly diagnosed Graves' disease patients, some 35 samples in total. The investigation overall reported the following: Persistent disease showed preferential use of TRBV28, TRBJ1-2 and TRBJ2-5, whereas newly diagnosed disease favored TRBV20-1 and TRBJ2-1. The authors noted that the small sample size was a limitation that may lower accuracy. Sequencing and analysis were limited to the TCR beta chain. Compared with newly diagnosed patients, persistent Graves' disease patients had lower TCR Shannon entropy and fewer highly expanded clones, which suggests clonal expansion. Peripheral blood alone was examined, since thyroid tissue, which constituted the primary lesion, could not be accessed. Persistent patients shared more public clonotypes among themselves (around 2,500) than newly diagnosed patients did (more than 850).

Relative to germline, V is missing 0 bases and J is missing 2 bases, with 8 bases of the junction outside any gene match. The CDR3 contains 16 residues, cysteine and phenylalanine counted. Left in the record is the CDR3 DNA by itself, 48 bases read in frame from the first base. Looking up the germline V gene yields CDR1 SQVTM and CDR2 ANQGSEA. Libraries were made using multiplex PCR. Sequenced on an Illumina HiSeq 4000. iRepertoire HTBI primers and Arm-PCR amplification of CDR3 regions were used to construct TCR beta libraries. PCR products were gel purified before sequencing. The authors' analysis ran thus. Gene usage analysis of CDR3 amino acid clonotypes relied on the 60 or so TRBV and 14 TRBJ segments identified across samples. Filtered high-quality paired reads were merged into contigs using COPE and FqMerger. BLAST was used to align contigs to the IMGT TRBV, TRBD and TRBJ reference genes, and CDR3 was defined following IMGT. Any clonotype with a frequency above 0.1% was counted as a highly expanded clone. Shannon entropy served as the measure of repertoire diversity, while the Gini coefficient captured V-J evenness. A clonotype found in more than one individual was treated as public. In TCRdb, the public reads were trimmed at Q25 with fastp and aligned with MiXCR, with productive beta chains retained. Rows with one shared CDR3 protein collapse into an entry with the most common genes and DNA. The V and J calls reflect TCRdb's pipeline rather than the authors' work. Present in this sample are 350,000 to 450,000 distinct CDR3 sequences, 15% of which were seen just once. The ten largest account for approximately 8% of the sample.

These data also featured in a second study, about T cells in Graves' hyperthyroidism and ophthalmopathy. From the second report: Stable Graves' hyperthyroidism was defined as the absence of progression to ophthalmopathy over 18 months of follow-up. Hyperthyroidism patients were newly diagnosed, with disease duration under 2 months, and aged 18 to 65 years. Patients with uncontrolled infections, other autoimmune diseases, pregnancy or lactation were excluded. Diagnoses were established on the basis of clinical symptoms, serum thyroxine and TRAb, thyroid ultrasound, and orbital computed tomography. A first-round RT-PCR of the TCR CDR3 used the HTBI primer set with the Qiagen OneStep RT-PCR kit. Most expanded thyroid clonotypes (frequency above 0.001) were also detected in blood, a finding suggesting that blood repertoires may reflect thyroid immune responses. A model built on a 13 V-J signature distinguished ophthalmopathy from stable hyperthyroidism, reaching 87.88% sensitivity and 81.08% specificity in cross-validation and 80%/75% in testing. In validation, the model predicted progression to ophthalmopathy a median of about 6.5 months before onset, with roughly 68% sensitivity and roughly 72% specificity. To identify TCR V-J signatures that set the groups apart, the researchers used a discovery cohort of 100 patients, made up of fewer than 50 with Graves' ophthalmopathy and about 60 with stable Graves' hyperthyroidism. Prospective prediction of ophthalmopathy was tested in an independent validation cohort of 18 hyperthyroidism patients and 17 patients who later progressed to ophthalmopathy. The 100 or so discovery patients were randomly split 7:3 into training and test sets. In over five Graves' hyperthyroidism patients, the study also compared T-cell repertoires from thyroid tissue with T-cell repertoires from blood. After blood sampling, hyperthyroidism patients were treated with methimazole at a starting dose of 30 mg daily, and ophthalmopathy patients were treated with high-dose intravenous methylprednisolone. The libraries were constructed in a second round of multiplex PCR and then size-selected and purified. Paired-end sequencing of the libraries was performed with 100 bp reads on an Illumina HiSeq2000. SOAPnuke was used to process the raw data, throwing out any read that contained adapters or uncalled bases, had a mean Phred below 15, or lacked an exact constant-primer or identifier match. High-quality paired reads were merged using COPE v1.2.5, and each unique nucleotide sequence was defined as a clonotype. Clonotypes were aligned to IMGT TRBV, TRBD and TRBJ reference segments using MiTCR v1.1. Only V-J combinations with frequency above 0.0001, covering approximately 99% of repertoires, were analysed. A TCS score was defined as the ratio between F50 (clonal expansion) and ExV (chaos), using BLOSUM62-based TCRdist between CDR3 peptides within each V-J. Welch's t-statistics and random forest reduced just over 500 V-J features to 10 to 15, which were used in a naive Bayes classifier (R e1071). Sample size was not statistically predetermined, and blinding of investigators to group allocation was not performed. The paper reports TCR Vbeta CDR3 sequencing of over 120 peripheral blood samples: 40 or so ophthalmopathy, under 80 hyperthyroidism and approximately 17 progressor patients.

The chain joins TRBV29-1 to TRBJ1-2; 8 bases in the middle match TRBD1. The sequencing used peripheral blood mononuclear cells (PBMCs), collected at new diagnosis, from a patient treated with antithyroid drugs. This TCR was recovered from a woman in her thirties or forties with Graves disease. Donor details come from another sample of the same person, matched by shared clones. The DNA sequence is given as TGCAGCGTTGAAGATTGGGTCGGGGACAGGAACTATGGCTACACCTTC. It is translated as CSVEDWVGDRNYGYTF.